The clone carrying this T cell receptor beta chain has more than one count but fewer than ten. The target antigen is unknown. The data derive from a study of molecular identifiers for immune sequencing clone quantification. Study-level findings and limits: In a background of roughly 970,000 naive cells, spiked Jurkat TCR RNA from one cell was reportedly detectable.

In TCRdb, the PCR reads were re-called with MiXCR into one record per CDR3 protein. The sample lists hundreds of thousands of distinct CDR3 sequences; about 23% were seen once. With 1 base clipped from V and 5 bases from J, the junction kept 17 bases outside the gene matches. The CDR3 loop spans 19 amino acids. Germline V CDR1 and CDR2: LGHNA, YSLEER. Sequencing was carried out using naive CD8+ T cells from blood, with Jurkat cell RNA spiked in. As to subset: FACS-sorted CD8+CD4-CCR7+CD45RA+ naive T cells. The sequence came from a human donor in good health. Some libraries in this study had Jurkat cell RNA spiked in. The V and J genes are TRBV4-3 and TRBJ2-3, with 8 bases aligning to TRBD1. CDR3 protein: CASSQGALRTGRLRDTQYF. CDR3 DNA: TGCGCCAGCAGCCAAGGAGCTCTCAGGACAGGGAGGTTGAGAGATACGCAGTATTTT.